The clone carrying this TCR beta chain was counted many times. Its antigen is unknown. Germline CDR1 reads MDHEN; CDR2 reads SYDVKM. Trimming removed 7 bases at V and 0 bases at J, with 7 bases between. The CDR3 covers 13 residues. One entry per CDR3 protein, called by TCRdb with MiXCR from the PCR reads. The table lists 250,000 to 350,000 distinct CDR3 sequences, about a fifth of them singletons. The source of the sample is a study of molecular identifiers for immune sequencing clone quantification. Whole-study results and caveats: Spiked Jurkat TCR RNA equal to one cell could reportedly be picked out among 800,000 to 1,000,000 naive cells.

Sequencing was done on a sample of naive CD8+ T cells from blood, with Jurkat cell RNA spiked in. Subset specified: FACS-sorted CD8+CD4-CCR7+CD45RA+ naive T cells. This TCR came from a human donor in good health. Some libraries in this study had Jurkat cell RNA spiked in. The chain links TRBV28 to TRBJ1-5; no reliable D call. CDR3 sequence: CASKSHSNQPQHF. The CDR3 region has the DNA TGTGCCAGCAAGAGTCATAGCAATCAGCCCCAGCATTTT.